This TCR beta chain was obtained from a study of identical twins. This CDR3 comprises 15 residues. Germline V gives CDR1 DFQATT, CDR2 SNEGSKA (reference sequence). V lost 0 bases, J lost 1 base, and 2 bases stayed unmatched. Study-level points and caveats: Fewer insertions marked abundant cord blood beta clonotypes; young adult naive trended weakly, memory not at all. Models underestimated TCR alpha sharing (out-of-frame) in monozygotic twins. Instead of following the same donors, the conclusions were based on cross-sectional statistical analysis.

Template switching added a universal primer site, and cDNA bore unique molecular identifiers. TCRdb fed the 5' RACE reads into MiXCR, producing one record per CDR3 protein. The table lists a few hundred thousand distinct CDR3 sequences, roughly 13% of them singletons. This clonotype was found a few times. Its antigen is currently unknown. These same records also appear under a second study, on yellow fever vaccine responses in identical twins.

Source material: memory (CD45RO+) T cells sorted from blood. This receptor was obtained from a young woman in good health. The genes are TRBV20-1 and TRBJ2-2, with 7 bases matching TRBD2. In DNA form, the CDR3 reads TGCAGTGCTAGAGATCGGACTAGGAACACCGGGGAGCTGTTTTTT. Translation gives CSARDRTRNTGELFF.